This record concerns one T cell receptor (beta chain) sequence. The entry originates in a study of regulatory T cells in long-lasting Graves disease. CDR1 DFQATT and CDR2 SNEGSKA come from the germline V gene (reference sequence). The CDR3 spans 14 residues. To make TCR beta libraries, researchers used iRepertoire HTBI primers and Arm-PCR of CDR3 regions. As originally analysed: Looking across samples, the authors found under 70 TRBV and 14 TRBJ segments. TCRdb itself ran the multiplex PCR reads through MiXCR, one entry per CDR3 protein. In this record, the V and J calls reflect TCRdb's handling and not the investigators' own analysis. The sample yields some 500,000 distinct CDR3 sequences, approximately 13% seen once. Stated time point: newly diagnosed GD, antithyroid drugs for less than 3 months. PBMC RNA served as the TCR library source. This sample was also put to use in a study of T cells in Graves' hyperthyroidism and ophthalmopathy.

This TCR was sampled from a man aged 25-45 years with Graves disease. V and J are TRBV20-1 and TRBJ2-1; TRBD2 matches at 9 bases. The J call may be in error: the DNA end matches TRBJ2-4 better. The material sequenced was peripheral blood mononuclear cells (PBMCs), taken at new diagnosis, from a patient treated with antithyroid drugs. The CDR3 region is CSARAGTSSPVQYF. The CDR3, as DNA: TGCAGTGCTAGAGCCGGGACTAGCAGCCCCGTTCAGTACTTC.